The T cell receptor beta chain under discussion was sequenced for a study of blood T cell repertoires in COVID-19 (dated by TCRdb to 2018 to 2021). As for the study more broadly: The collaborator samples originated in the United States, Italy and Spain and spanned the acute and convalescent phases of COVID-19. The repertoires were made available in a free public database intended to serve as a resource for research on the immune response to SARS-CoV-2. Samples came from the ongoing ImmuneRACE study (first 160 participants) plus 1,254 subjects from 6 global collaborators. The dataset comprised deeply sampled blood TCRbeta repertoires from subjects exposed to, actively infected with, or recovered from COVID-19. Nearly every sample came with metadata listing a de-identified subject ID, COVID-19 status, age in years and sex. Where HLA class I and class II types were available, the types were taken from metadata supplied by the sample provider, not from assay-based typing. The prospective study material was composed of cDNA or gDNA derived from T cells, B-cell-depleted T cells, or PBMCs. Summary of the overall study and its limitations: The amount of clinical and demographic metadata varied by source and participant and was provided uncurated.

About this clone: There is no known antigen for this receptor. Base qualities are not at hand, and no much larger clone is one base apart.

From the germline V gene, CDR1 is MNHEY and CDR2 is SVGAGI. The junction shows trimming of 8 bases on V and 7 bases on J, and the gene matches do not reach 12 bases of it. From the cysteine up to the phenylalanine, the CDR3 has a length of 15 residues. Of all the DNA, just the CDR3 is kept, 45 bases in frame from base 1. In the prospective study, participants were roughly 18 to 100 years old, resided in about two dozen geographic areas of the United States, and were enrolled through a virtual design. Cohort assignment in the prospective study relied on participant-reported clinical history from a screening survey and a study questionnaire. For ImmuneRACE Cohort 3, a participant was defined as recovered based on two consecutive negative NP/OP PCR tests, clearance by a healthcare professional, or resolution of symptoms. In the prospective study, mobile phlebotomists collected whole blood, serum and a nasopharyngeal or oropharyngeal swab from each participant. Additional blood draws and questionnaires over an approximately two-month period could optionally be provided by prospective study participants. Before DNA extraction, prospective study blood samples were shipped either frozen or at room temperature.

TCRbeta CDR3 regions were amplified from genomic DNA using the immunoSEQ Assay, a bias-controlled multiplex PCR. The authors processed their data as follows. Within the assay, amplification of reference gene primers was used to estimate how many nucleated cells each sample contained. To quantify the absolute abundance of each unique TCRbeta CDR3 rearrangement, sequence reads were collapsed and filtered. For each sample, productive Simpson clonality was calculated as the square root of Simpson's diversity index across productive rearrangements. TCRdb mirrors the immuneACCESS table, restricted to in-frame sequences. Some clones are absent from its copies; in checked studies, under half trace to an unresolved V gene, and the reason for the others is unknown. That table gives V, J and clone size, and the DNA gave D and trimming. The sample table records roughly 180,000 clones; around 87% of these occur just once. Clones ranked in the top ten supply approximately 2.4% of the sample.

The sample was PBMCs or T cells enriched from blood (not recorded which). The clonotype was recovered from a woman aged 25 to 39 who had recovered from COVID-19. The chain links TRBV6-5 with TRBJ2-1, with TRBD2 identical over 9 junction bases. This receptor carries the CDR3 CASLPLAGAVNEQFF. The nucleotides read TGTGCCAGCCTCCCATTAGCGGGAGCGGTGAATGAGCAGTTCTTC.